These 25 T cell receptor beta chains share one sample of origin, sequenced in a study of cytomegalovirus exposure and HLA in healthy donors. 13 Jbeta primers and 60 Vbeta primers were used for the PCR. This table comes from immunoSEQ multiplex PCR, and its TCRdb copy is limited to in-frame clones, with some not included. The sample includes fewer than 200,000 clones, approximately 85% seen only once; the top ten take over 8.5%. The sequencing sample was made of PBMCs. All receptors derive from a man aged 45-65 years in good health and CMV-seropositive.

The gene calls are TRBV4-3 and TRBJ2-2; TRBD1 agrees at 7 bases. Unmatched junction bases numbered 2, after V lost 4 bases and J lost 0 bases. The length of the CDR3 is 15 residues. CDR1 is LGHNA and CDR2 is YSLEER in the germline V gene. The CDR3 sequence is CASSPTGPNTGELFF. CDR3 sequence (DNA): TGCGCCAGCAGCCCGACAGGGCCGAACACCGGGGAGCTGTTTTTT.

V is TRBV6-5 and J is TRBJ2-7; D might be TRBD2 (5 bases). This CDR3 is 14 amino acids long. The V end was cut by 6 bases, the J end by 4 bases, with 16 bases between. In germline, CDR1 is MNHEY, CDR2 SVGAGI. CDR3 bases: TGTGCCAGCAGCCCCCCGGGAACGCAGTACGAGCAGTACTTC. Amino acids: CASSPPGTQYEQYF.

V is TRBV18 and J is TRBJ1-5; 9 nucleotides agree with TRBD1. CDR1 is KGHSH, CDR2 LQKENI, per germline. The CDR3 consists of 16 residues. Trimming removed 0 bases from V and 6 bases from J; junction bases left unmatched: 6. The CDR3 nucleotides read TGTGCCAGCTCACCACCTTCGGGACAGGGAATTCAGCCCCAGCATTTT. It yields the protein CASSPPSGQGIQPQHF.

Worth noting for this clone: Other DNA sequences of this sample code for an identical CDR3. V gene TRBV7-2 combines with J gene TRBJ2-3; perhaps TRBD2 as D (5 bases). Trimming shortened V by 5 bases and J by 0 bases, and 12 bases separated the two germline ends. CDR3 length: 15 amino acids. CDR1 is SGHTA, CDR2 FQGNSA, per germline. The CDR3 sequence is CASSPRRVSTDTQYF. CDR3 coding DNA: TGTGCCAGCAGCCCCCGGCGGGTTAGCACAGATACGCAGTATTTT. Full variable domain (outside the CDR3, taken from reference TRBV7-2 and TRBJ2-3): GAGVSQSPSNKVTEKGKDVELRCDPISGHTALYWYRQSLGQGLEFLIYFQGNSAPDKSGLPSDRFSAERTGGSVSTLTIQRTQQEDSAVYLCASSPRRVSTDTQYFGPGTRLTVL.

The count of this clone is one. The chain combines TRBV6-5 with TRBJ1-1; possibly TRBD1 for D (6 bases). The CDR3 spans 15 residues. Germline loops: CDR1 MNHEY, CDR2 SVGAGI. V dropped 5 bases and J dropped 1 base, with 14 bases sitting between them. The CDR3 is CASSTATGSNTEAFF. CDR3 nucleotide sequence: TGTGCCAGCAGTACCGCGACAGGTTCGAACACTGAAGCTTTCTTT.

The chain has TRBV19 and TRBJ1-5; 9 positions match TRBD1. Germline lookup yields CDR1 LNHDA and CDR2 SQIVND (reference sequence). There are 14 residues in the CDR3. V was pared by 6 bases and J by 6 bases, with 6 bases of the junction left unmatched. CDR3 in DNA: TGTGCCAGTAGAGGGACAGGGTTTTCTCAGCCCCAGCATTTT. Its translation: CASRGTGFSQPQHF.

This clone was counted between two and nine times. V and J are TRBV5-1 and TRBJ2-3; TRBD2 agrees at 13 bases. The CDR3 loop spans 16 amino acids. Germline trimming cut 1 base from V and 4 bases from J; bases unmatched to any gene: 3. CDR1 SGHRS and CDR2 YFSETQ come from the germline V gene. The CDR3 region has the DNA TGCGCCAGCAGCTTGAGACTAGCGGGGGGAGCAGATACGCAGTATTTT. Protein: CASSLRLAGGADTQYF.

The chain joins TRBV6-6 to TRBJ2-5, with 10 bases aligning to TRBD2. The junction had 2 bases not matched to a gene; V was cut back by 6 bases and J by 1 base. Germline values: CDR1 MNHNY, CDR2 SVGAGI (reference sequence). This CDR3 comprises 14 residues. The CDR3 spells CASSQREGQETQYF. CDR3 in DNA: TGTGCCAGCAGCCAGCGGGAGGGCCAAGAGACCCAGTACTTC.

The chain carries TRBV5-1 and TRBJ2-2, with TRBD1 identical over 10 bases. V lost 0 bases to trimming and J lost 0 bases; unmatched junction nucleotides: 2. The CDR3 loop spans 17 amino acids. Germline V gene sequence: CDR1 SGHRS, CDR2 YFSETQ. CDR3 in DNA: TGCGCCAGCAGCTTGGCAGGACAGGGGGCGAACACCGGGGAGCTGTTTTTT. Its translation is CASSLAGQGANTGELFF.

The chain couples TRBV6-5 to TRBJ2-1, with D perhaps matching TRBD1 (5 bases). Per the germline V gene, CDR1 is MNHEY and CDR2 is SVGAGI. This CDR3 region has 15 residues. Trimming removed 5 bases at V and 5 bases at J, with 16 bases between. In DNA, the CDR3 is TGTGCCAGCAGTACTTGGGGTACAGGAGACAATGAGCAGTTCTTC. It is translated as CASSTWGTGDNEQFF.

This clone was recorded only once. The chain joins TRBV4-3 to TRBJ2-5, with 9 positions matching TRBD1. The CDR3 has 15 residues. CDR1 is LGHNA, CDR2 YSLEER, per germline. The V gene end was trimmed by 0 bases and the J gene end by 11 bases; junction bases not matched to a gene: 10. The DNA for the CDR3 is TGCGCCAGCAGCCAAGACCCCGTACAGGGGGCAAAGCAGTACTTC. It is translated as CASSQDPVQGAKQYF.

The chain links TRBV18 to TRBJ1-2; D perhaps matches TRBD1 (5 bases). Per the germline V gene, CDR1 is KGHSH and CDR2 is LQKENI. Deletions cut 0 bases from V and 10 bases from J, with 12 bases between. The CDR3 has 13 residues. CDR3 in amino acids: CASSPPAPGFYTF. The CDR3 DNA reads TGTGCCAGCTCACCACCAGCCCCAGGGTTCTACACCTTC.

This chain uses TRBV6-5 with TRBJ2-7; tentatively, D is TRBD2 (6 bases). V dropped 8 bases and J dropped 6 bases, with 17 bases sitting between them. The CDR3 extends over 13 amino acids. The germline V gene encodes CDR1 MNHEY and CDR2 SVGAGI. CDR3 in amino acids: CASGLGLPGEQYF. The DNA for the CDR3 is TGTGCCAGCGGCCTGGGACTGCCTGGCGAGCAGTACTTC.

The chain couples TRBV7-2 to TRBJ1-1; D gene unclear. Per germline, CDR1 SGHTA and CDR2 FQGNSA. The CDR3 loop spans 14 amino acids. With 1 base removed from V and 6 bases from J, the gap between germline ends came to 12 bases. The DNA of the CDR3 is TGTGCCAGCAGCTTAGGAAGCTTTTCCTCTGAAGCTTTCTTT. Protein: CASSLGSFSSEAFF. The full variable domain, rest sourced from reference TRBV7-2 and TRBJ1-1, is GAGVSQSPSNKVTEKGKDVELRCDPISGHTALYWYRQSLGQGLEFLIYFQGNSAPDKSGLPSDRFSAERTGGSVSTLTIQRTQQEDSAVYLCASSLGSFSSEAFFGQGTRLTVV.

The chain joins TRBV9 to TRBJ2-7, with D maybe TRBD1 (5 bases). The V gene's germline CDR1 is SGDLS and CDR2 YYNGEE. Trimming cost V 3 bases and J 7 bases, with 14 bases left between them. The CDR3 runs 13 residues. CDR3 residues: CASSEHGAGEQYF. The CDR3 nucleotides are TGTGCCAGCAGCGAACATGGGGCAGGGGAGCAGTACTTC.

As to this clone: The germline gene is not matched at one end of the junction; a read error may be the cause. J is TRBJ2-7 and V is TRBV6-6, with D maybe TRBD1 (5 bases). Germline loops: CDR1 MNHNY, CDR2 SVGAGI (reference sequence). This CDR3 region has 14 residues. The CDR3 region has the DNA TGTGTCAGCAGTTACTCCGACAGCTACTACGAGCAGTACTTC. Amino acid sequence: CVSSYSDSYYEQYF.

This clone was seen a single time. The chain combines TRBV9 with TRBJ1-5, with D possibly TRBD1 on 5 matching bases. V shed 4 bases and J shed 4 bases, with 18 bases lying between them. Germline CDR1 SGDLS, CDR2 YYNGEE. The CDR3 spans 16 residues. The CDR3 loop is CASSPGSGGKNQPQHF. The CDR3 DNA is TGTGCCAGCAGCCCCGGGTCGGGGGGGAAAAATCAGCCCCAGCATTTT.

The chain recombines TRBV7-9 with TRBJ2-3, with no clear D. The ends were cut back, 5 bases at V and 5 bases at J, with 14 bases in the middle. Germline CDR1 reads SEHNR; CDR2 reads FQNEAQ (reference sequence). The CDR3 totals 14 residues. The CDR3: CASSEKLSGDTQYF. In DNA form, the CDR3 reads TGTGCCAGCAGCGAAAAGCTTTCGGGAGATACGCAGTATTTT. The full variable domain, with the rest looked up from reference TRBV7-9 and TRBJ2-3, is DTGVSQNPRHKITKRGQNVTFRCDPISEHNRLYWYRQTLGQGPEFLTYFQNEAQLEKSRLLSDRFSAERPKGSFSTLEIQRTEQGDSAMYLCASSEKLSGDTQYFGPGTRLTVL.

The J gene is TRBJ2-2, the V gene TRBV6-6; the D gene is possibly TRBD1 (6 bases). Germline V CDR1 and CDR2: MNHNY, SVGAGI (reference sequence). V was shortened by 2 bases and J by 2 bases, with 9 bases between the two germline ends. There are 15 residues in the CDR3. In DNA form, the CDR3 reads TGTGCCAGCAGTTACGGGGGCTCTAACACCGGGGAGCTGTTTTTT. It codes for CASSYGGSNTGELFF.

The gene calls are TRBV7-2 and TRBJ1-5; D gene uncertain. The CDR3 runs to 12 residues. V was trimmed by 1 base and J by 5 bases, leaving 3 bases between them. In germline, CDR1 is SGHTA, CDR2 FQGNSA. The CDR3 sequence: CASSLGDQPQHF. The CDR3, as DNA: TGTGCCAGCAGCTTAGGCGATCAGCCCCAGCATTTT.

The chain uses TRBV5-4 and TRBJ1-4; 8 nucleotides align to TRBD1. Germline V lookup: CDR1 SGHNT, CDR2 YYREEE (reference sequence). The CDR3 totals 15 residues. V was pared by 4 bases and J by 5 bases, with 7 bases of the junction left unmatched. The CDR3 sequence: CASSRGTGENEKLFF. The CDR3 DNA is TGTGCCAGCAGCAGGGGGACAGGAGAAAATGAAAAACTGTTTTTT. Full variable domain (rest looked up from reference TRBV5-4 and TRBJ1-4): ETGVTQSPTHLIKTRGQQVTLRCSSQSGHNTVSWYQQALGQGPQFIFQYYREEENGRGNFPPRFSGLQFPNYSSELNVNALELDDSALYLCASSRGTGENEKLFFGSGTQLSVL.

This chain uses TRBV18 with TRBJ1-6, with 8 bases identical to TRBD1. Unmatched junction bases numbered 4, after V lost 3 bases and J lost 9 bases. CDR1 and CDR2 (germline): KGHSH, LQKENI. This CDR3 is 14 amino acids long. The CDR3 DNA sequence: TGTGCCAGCTCACCGGGCAGGGGGCCTTCACCCCTCCACTTT. Protein product: CASSPGRGPSPLHF.

CDR3: CASSGQGGHNEQFF. Written as DNA, the CDR3 is TGTGCCAGCTCGGGACAGGGGGGCCACAATGAGCAGTTCTTC. The rearrangement uses TRBV6-1 and TRBJ2-1, with TRBD1 matching 11 bases. V trimming: 8 bases; J trimming: 5 bases; junction bases outside the gene matches: 5. Per germline, CDR1 MNHNS and CDR2 SASEGT. The CDR3 runs to 14 residues.

This clone was seen only once. The chain links TRBV28 to TRBJ2-1, with 12 bases lining up with TRBD2. V lost 0 bases, J lost 4 bases, and 1 base stayed unmatched. This CDR3 spans 16 amino acids. Germline V gene sequence: CDR1 MDHEN, CDR2 SYDVKM. The CDR3, as DNA: TGTGCCAGCAGTTTATGGACTAGCGGGGGATACAATGAGCAGTTCTTC. It specifies CASSLWTSGGYNEQFF.

A word on this clone: Its ends do not fully match the called genes, so a read error is possible. Other DNA sequences in the sample encode the same CDR3. The J gene is TRBJ1-2, the V gene TRBV6-1, with D unresolved. The germline gives CDR1 MNHNS, CDR2 SASEGT. This CDR3 comprises 13 residues. This CDR3 reads CASSELLYYGYTF. The CDR3 nucleotides read TGCGCCAGCAGTGAACTTTTATACTATGGCTACACCTTC.